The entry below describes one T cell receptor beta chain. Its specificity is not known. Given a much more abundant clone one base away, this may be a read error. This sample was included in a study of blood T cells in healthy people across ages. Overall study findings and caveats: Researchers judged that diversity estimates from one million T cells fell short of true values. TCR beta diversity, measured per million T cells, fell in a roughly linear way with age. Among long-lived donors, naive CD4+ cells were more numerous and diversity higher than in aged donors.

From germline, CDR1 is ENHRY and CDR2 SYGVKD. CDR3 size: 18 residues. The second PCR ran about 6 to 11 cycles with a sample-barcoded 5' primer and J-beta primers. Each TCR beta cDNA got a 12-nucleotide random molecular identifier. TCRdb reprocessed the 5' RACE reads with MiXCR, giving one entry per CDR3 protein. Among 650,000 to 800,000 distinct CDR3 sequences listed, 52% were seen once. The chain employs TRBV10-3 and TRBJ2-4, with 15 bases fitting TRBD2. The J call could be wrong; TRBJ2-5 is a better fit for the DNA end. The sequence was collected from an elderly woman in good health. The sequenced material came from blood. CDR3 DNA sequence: TGTGCCATCAGTGAGTCCGCGAGGACTAGCGGGAGGGTAGGGACCCAGTACTTC. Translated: CAISESARTSGRVGTQYF.